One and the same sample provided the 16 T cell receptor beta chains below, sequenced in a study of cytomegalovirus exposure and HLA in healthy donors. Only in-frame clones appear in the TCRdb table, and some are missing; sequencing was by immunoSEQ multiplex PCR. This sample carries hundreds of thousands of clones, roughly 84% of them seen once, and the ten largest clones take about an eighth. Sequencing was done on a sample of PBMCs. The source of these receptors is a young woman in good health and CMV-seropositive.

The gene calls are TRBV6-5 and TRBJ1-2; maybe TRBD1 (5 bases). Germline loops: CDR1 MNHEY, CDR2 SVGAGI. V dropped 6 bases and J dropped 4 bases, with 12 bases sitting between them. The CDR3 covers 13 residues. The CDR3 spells CASRDTTTYGYTF. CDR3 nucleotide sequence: TGTGCCAGCAGGGACACGACGACCTATGGCTACACCTTC.

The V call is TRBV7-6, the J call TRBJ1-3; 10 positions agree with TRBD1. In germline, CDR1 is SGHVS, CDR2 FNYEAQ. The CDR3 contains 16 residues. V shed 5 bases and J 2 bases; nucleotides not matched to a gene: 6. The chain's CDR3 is CASSPRQGAPGNTIYF. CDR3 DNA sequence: TGTGCCAGCAGCCCACGACAGGGGGCTCCTGGAAACACCATATATTTT.

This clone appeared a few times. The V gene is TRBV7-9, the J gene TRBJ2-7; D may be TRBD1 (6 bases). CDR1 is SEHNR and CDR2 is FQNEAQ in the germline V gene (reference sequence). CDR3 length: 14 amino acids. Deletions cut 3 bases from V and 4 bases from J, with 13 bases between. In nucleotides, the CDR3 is TGTGCCAGCAGCTTTTACCCAGGGGCTTACGAGCAGTACTTC. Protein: CASSFYPGAYEQYF.

Here the CDR3 DNA reads TGTGCCAGCAGCATGGGGGACAATGAGCAGTTCTTC. Amino acids: CASSMGDNEQFF. V is TRBV5-6 and J is TRBJ2-1; D tentatively reads TRBD1 or TRBD2 (5 bases each). CDR1 and CDR2 (germline): SGHDT, YYEEEE. CDR3 size: 12 residues. The ends were cut back, 4 bases at V and 5 bases at J, with 7 bases in the middle.

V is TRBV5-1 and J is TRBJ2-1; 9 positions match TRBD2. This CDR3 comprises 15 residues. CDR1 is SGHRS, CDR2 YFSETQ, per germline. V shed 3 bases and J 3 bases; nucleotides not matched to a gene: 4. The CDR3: CASSWTSDNYNEQFF. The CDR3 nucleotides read TGCGCCAGCAGCTGGACTAGCGACAACTACAATGAGCAGTTCTTC.

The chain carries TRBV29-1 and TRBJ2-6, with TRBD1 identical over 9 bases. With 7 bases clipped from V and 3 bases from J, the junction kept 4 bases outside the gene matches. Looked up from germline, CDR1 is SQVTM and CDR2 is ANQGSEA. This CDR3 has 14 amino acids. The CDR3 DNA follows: TGCAGCGCCCGGACAGGGGTTGGGGCCAACGTCCTGACTTTC. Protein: CSARTGVGANVLTF.

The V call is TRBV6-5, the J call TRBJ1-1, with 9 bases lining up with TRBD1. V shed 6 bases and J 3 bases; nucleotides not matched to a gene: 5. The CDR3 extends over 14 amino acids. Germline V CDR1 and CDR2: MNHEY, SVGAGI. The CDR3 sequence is CASRETGGHTEAFF. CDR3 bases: TGTGCCAGCAGGGAGACAGGGGGGCACACTGAAGCTTTCTTT.

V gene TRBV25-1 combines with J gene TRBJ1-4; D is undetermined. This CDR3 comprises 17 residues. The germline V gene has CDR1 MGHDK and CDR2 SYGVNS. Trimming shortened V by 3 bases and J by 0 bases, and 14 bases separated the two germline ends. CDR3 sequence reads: CASSDRAQSSTNEKLFF. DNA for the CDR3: TGTGCCAGCAGTGACAGAGCACAAAGCTCAACTAATGAAAAACTGTTTTTT.

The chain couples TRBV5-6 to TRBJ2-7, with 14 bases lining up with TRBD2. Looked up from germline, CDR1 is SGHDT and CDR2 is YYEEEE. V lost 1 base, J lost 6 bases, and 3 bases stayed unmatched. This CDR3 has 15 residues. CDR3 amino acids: CASSLRTSGRPEQYF. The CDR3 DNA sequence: TGTGCCAGCAGCTTGAGGACTAGCGGGAGGCCCGAGCAGTACTTC.

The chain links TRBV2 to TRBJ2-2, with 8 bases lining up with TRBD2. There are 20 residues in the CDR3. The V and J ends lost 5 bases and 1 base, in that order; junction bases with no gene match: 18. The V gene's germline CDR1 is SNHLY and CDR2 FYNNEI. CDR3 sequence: CASSRRSGINQGGNTGELFF. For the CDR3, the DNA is TGTGCCAGCAGTCGACGTAGCGGGATTAATCAGGGCGGGAACACCGGGGAGCTGTTTTTT. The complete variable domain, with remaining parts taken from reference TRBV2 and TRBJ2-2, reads EPEVTQTPSHQVTQMGQEVILRCVPISNHLYFYWYRQILGQKVEFLVSFYNNEISEKSEIFDDQFSVERPDGSNFTLKIRSTKLEDSAMYFCASSRRSGINQGGNTGELFFGEGSRLTVL.

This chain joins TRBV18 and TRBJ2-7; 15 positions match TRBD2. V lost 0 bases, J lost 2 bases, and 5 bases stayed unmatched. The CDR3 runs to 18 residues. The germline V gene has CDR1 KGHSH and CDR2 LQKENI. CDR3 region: CASSPPLGLAGGTYEQYF. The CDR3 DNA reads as TGTGCCAGCTCACCACCCCTCGGACTAGCGGGAGGGACCTACGAGCAGTACTTC.

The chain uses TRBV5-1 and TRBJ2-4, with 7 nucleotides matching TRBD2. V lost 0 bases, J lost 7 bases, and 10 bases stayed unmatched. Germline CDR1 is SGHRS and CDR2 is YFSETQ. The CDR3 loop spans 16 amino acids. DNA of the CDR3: TGCGCCAGCAGCTTGGTAGCGGGCTCTGGGGGGAACATTCAGTACTTC. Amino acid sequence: CASSLVAGSGGNIQYF.

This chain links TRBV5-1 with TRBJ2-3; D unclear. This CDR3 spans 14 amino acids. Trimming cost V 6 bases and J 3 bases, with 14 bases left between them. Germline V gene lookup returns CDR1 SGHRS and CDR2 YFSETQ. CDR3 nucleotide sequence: TGCGCCAGCACCCCAAGAGCCGGGACAGATACGCAGTATTTT. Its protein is CASTPRAGTDTQYF.

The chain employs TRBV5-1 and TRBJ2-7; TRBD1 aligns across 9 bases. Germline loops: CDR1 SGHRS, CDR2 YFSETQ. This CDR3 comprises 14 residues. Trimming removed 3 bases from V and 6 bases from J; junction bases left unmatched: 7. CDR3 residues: CASSSDRGYREQYF. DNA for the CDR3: TGCGCCAGCAGCTCGGACAGGGGATACCGCGAGCAGTACTTC.

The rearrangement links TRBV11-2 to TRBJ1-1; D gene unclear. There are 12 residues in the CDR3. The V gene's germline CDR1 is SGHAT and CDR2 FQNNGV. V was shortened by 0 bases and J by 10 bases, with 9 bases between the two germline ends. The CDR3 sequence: CASSLETDVAFF. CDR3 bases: TGTGCCAGCAGCTTAGAGACGGACGTAGCTTTCTTT.

The CDR3 protein is CASTPQGVYSYEQYF. In nucleotides, the CDR3 is TGCGCCAGCACCCCGCAGGGCGTATACTCCTACGAGCAGTACTTC. The chain has TRBV5-1 and TRBJ2-7; maybe TRBD1 (5 bases). V shed 6 bases and J shed 0 bases, with 16 bases lying between them. CDR1 is SGHRS, CDR2 YFSETQ, per germline. This CDR3 has 15 residues.